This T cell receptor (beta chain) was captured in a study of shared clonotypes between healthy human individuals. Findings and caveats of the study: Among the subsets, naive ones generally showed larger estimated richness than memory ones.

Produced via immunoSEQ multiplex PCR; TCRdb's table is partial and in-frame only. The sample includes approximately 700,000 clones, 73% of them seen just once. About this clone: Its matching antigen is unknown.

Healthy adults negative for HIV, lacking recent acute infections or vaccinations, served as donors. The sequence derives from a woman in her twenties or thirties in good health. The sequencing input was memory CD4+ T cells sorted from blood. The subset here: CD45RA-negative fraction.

CDR3 in amino acids: CASSFPPRAYGYTF. CDR3 nucleotide sequence: TGTGCCAGCAGTTTTCCCCCAAGAGCCTATGGCTACACCTTC. The rearrangement links TRBV28 to TRBJ1-2; D is unclear. V was trimmed by 3 bases and J by 4 bases, leaving 12 bases between them. CDR3 length: 14 residues. Germline V lookup: CDR1 MDHEN, CDR2 SYDVKM.